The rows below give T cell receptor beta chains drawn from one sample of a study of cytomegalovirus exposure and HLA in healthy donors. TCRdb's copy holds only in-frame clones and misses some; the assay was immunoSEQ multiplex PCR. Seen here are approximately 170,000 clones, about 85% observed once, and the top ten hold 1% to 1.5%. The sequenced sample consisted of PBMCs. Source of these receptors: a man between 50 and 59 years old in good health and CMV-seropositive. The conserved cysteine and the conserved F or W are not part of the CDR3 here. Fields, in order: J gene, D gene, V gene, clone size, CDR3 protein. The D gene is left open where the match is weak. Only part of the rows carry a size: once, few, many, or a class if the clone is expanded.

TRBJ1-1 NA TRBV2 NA ASSSLGHRNTEAF
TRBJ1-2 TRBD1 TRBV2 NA ASSGRRQGLGGYT
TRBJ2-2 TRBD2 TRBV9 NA ASSASGRAPGELF
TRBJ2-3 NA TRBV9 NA ASSPAAGTNTDTQY
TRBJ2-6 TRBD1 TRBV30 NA AWSGRQGAGGANVLT
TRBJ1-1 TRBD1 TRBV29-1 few SGGTGSVEAF
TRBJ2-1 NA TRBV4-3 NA ASSLDRYSEQF
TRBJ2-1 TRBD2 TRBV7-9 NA ASSLGLAGVEEQF
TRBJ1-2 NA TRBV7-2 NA ASSLRDDGYT
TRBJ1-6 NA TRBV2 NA ASSLLSSPNSPLH
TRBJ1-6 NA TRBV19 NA ASSGGGGTYNSPLH
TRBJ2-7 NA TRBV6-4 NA ASSGQALYEQY
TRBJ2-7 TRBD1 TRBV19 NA ASSIGQGVGEQY
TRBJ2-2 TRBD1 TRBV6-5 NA ASSYSNRGYSGELF
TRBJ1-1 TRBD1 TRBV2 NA ASSPRTGGKTEAF
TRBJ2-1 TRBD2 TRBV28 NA ASSSPGLAGYNEQF
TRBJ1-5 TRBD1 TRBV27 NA ASSLSRDREVEQPQH
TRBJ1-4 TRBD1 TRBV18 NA ASSPPGGTGREKLF
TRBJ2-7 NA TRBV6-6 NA ASSYSRYEQY
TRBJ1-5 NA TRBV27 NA ASSPQPDRRKNQPQH
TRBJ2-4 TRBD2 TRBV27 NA ASSLYPQNHLAGGPRNIQY
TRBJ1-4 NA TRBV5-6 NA ASSLAPGTGEKLF
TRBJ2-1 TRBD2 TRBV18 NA ASSPPGLAGSAGNEQF
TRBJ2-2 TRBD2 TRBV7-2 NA ASSSYGTSGRTGELF
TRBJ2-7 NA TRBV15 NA ATSRDTGSSYEQY
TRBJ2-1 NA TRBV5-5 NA ASTGLTNNEQF
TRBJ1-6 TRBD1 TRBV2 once ASSRGDSNSPLH
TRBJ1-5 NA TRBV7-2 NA ASSTSHGGLRTQH
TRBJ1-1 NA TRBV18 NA ASTAGGVLTEAF
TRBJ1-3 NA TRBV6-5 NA ASSSGKGYGNTIY
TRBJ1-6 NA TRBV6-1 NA ASKAGPPNSPLH
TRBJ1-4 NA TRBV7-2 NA ASSPDWSATNEKLF
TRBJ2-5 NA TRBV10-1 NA ASSENDLYQETQY
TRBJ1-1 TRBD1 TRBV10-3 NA AISWDRNTEAF
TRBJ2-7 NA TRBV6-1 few ASSRDGSSYEQY
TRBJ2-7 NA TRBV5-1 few ASKGRGSDEQY
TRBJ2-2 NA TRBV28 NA ASSRGGGAGTGELF
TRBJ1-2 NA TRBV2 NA ASSEGGAVNYGYT
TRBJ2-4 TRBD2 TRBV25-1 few ASSEWEGPGGTKNIQY
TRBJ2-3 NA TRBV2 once ASSGWGDTQY
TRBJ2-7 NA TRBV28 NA ASSSLREQY
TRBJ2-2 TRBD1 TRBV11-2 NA ASRLDRGNTGELF
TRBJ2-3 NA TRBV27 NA ATGFTDTQY
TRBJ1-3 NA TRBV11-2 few ASSATEFAIY
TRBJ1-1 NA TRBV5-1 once ASSLADKGMNTEAF
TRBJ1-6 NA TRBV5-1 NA ASSLQNSPLH
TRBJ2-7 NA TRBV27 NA ASSPSDTYLLYEQY
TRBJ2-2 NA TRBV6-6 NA ASSRSRNTGELF
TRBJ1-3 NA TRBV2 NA ASSGAGTGNTIY
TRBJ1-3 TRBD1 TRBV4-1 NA ASSQEGQGPGNTIY
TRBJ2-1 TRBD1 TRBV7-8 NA ASSLIGTGVHEQF
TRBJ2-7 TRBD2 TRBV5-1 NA ASSLVAGETYEQY
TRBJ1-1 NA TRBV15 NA ATSRVVQLEAF
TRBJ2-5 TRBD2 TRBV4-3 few ASSQLGGKETQY
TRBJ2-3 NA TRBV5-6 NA ASSLEEQGRLGTDTQY
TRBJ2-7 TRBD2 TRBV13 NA ASSHRGSGSYEQY
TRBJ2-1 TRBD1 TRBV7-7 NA ASSLAWDRGDEQF
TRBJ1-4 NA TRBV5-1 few ASSLNYGATNEKLF
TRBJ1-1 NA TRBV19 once ASSRTVETEAF
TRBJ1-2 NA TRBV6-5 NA ASRVRGMGLYGYT